This TCR beta chain derives from a study of T cell repertoires in cytomegalovirus infection. Turning to the study itself: Evidence of both CMV infection and a matching HLA type came from public TCR beta signatures.

The CDR3 is made up of 16 amino acids. Germline-derived CDR1 and CDR2 are SQVTM and ANQGSEA. V lost 0 bases, J lost 4 bases, and 18 bases lay in between. The sample holds many counts of this clonotype. TCRdb analysed the reads with MiXCR anew, one entry per CDR3 protein. The table records 65,000 to 90,000 distinct CDR3 sequences, 3.7% of them present only once. The sequencing sample was made of PBMCs. The receptor comes from a human donor in good health (CMV status not recorded). Some clones in this sample may be carry-over from other donors' samples. The chain recombines TRBV29-1 with TRBJ1-1, with D hard to call. In nucleotides, the CDR3 is TGCAGCGTTGAAGATCGGGTCGGACGCAGTAGCACTGAAGCTTTCTTT. Translating it yields CSVEDRVGRSSTEAFF.